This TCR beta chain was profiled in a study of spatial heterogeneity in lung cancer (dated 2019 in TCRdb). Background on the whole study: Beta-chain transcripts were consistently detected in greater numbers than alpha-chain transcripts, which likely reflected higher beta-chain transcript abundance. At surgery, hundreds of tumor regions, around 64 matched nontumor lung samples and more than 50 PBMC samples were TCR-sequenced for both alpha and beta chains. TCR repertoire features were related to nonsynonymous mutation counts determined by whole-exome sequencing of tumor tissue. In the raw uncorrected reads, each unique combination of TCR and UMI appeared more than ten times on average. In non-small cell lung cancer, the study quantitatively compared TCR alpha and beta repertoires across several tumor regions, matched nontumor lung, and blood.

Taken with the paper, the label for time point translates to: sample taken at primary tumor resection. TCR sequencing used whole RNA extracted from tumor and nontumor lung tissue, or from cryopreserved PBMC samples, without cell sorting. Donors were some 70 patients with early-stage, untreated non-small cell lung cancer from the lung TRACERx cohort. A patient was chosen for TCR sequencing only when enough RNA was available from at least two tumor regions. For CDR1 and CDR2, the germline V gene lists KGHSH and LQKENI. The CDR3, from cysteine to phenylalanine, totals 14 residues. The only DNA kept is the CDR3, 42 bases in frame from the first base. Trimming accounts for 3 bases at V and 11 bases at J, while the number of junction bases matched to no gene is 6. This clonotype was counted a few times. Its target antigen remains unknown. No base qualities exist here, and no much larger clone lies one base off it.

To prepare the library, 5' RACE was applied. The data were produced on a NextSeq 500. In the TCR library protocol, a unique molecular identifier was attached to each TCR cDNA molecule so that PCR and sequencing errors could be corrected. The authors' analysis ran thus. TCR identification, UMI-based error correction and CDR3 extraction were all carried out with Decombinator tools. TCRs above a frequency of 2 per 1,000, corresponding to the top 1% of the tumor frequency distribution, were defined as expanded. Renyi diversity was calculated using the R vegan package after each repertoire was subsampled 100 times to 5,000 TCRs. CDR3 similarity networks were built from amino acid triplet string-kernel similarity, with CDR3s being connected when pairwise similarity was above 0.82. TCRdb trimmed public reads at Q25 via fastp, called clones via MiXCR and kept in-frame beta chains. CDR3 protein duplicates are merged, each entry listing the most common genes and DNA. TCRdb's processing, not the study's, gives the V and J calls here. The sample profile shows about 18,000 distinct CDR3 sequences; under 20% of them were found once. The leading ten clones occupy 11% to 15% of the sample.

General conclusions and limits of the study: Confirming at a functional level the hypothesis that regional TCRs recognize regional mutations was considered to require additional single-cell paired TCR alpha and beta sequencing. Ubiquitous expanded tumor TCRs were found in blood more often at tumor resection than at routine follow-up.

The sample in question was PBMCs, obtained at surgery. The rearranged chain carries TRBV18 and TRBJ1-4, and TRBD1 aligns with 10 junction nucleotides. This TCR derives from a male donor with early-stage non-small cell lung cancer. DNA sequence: TGTGCCAGCTCACCGGGACAGGGGATTGAGAAACTGTTTTTT. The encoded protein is CASSPGQGIEKLFF.